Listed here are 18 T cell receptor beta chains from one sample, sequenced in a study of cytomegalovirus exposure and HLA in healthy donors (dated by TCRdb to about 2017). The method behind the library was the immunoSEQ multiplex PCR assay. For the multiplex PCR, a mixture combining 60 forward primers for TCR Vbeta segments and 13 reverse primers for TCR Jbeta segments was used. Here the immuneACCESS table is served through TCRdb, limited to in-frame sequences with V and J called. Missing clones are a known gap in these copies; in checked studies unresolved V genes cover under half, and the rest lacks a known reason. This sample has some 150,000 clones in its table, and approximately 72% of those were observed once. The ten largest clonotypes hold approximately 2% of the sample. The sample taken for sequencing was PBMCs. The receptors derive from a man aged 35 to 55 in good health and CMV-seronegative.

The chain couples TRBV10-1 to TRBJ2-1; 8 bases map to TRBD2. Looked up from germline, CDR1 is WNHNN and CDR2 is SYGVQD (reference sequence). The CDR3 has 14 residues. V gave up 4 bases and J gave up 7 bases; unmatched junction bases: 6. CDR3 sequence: CASSGSGGENEQFF. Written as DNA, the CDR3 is TGCGCCAGCAGTGGGTCGGGAGGGGAAAATGAGCAGTTCTTC.

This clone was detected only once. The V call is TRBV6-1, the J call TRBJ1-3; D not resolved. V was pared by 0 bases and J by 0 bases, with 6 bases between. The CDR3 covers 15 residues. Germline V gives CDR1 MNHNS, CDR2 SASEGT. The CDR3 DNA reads TGTGCCAGCAGTGAAGCACAGAGCTCTGGAAACACCATATATTTT. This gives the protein CASSEAQSSGNTIYF.

The CDR3 coding sequence is TGTGCCAGTAGTACCCGACAGGGGGCACGGGGCTACACCTTC. This codes for CASSTRQGARGYTF. The chain is built from TRBV19 and TRBJ1-2, with 10 nucleotides matching TRBD1. Per the germline V gene, CDR1 is LNHDA and CDR2 is SQIVND (reference sequence). Trimming cost V 4 bases and J 8 bases; bases outside gene matches: 7. The CDR3 has 14 amino acids.

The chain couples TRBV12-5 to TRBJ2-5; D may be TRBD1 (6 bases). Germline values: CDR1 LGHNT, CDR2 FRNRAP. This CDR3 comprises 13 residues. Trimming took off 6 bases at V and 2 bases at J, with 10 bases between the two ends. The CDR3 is CASGPQGQETQYF. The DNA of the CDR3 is TGTGCTAGTGGGCCTCAGGGGCAAGAGACCCAGTACTTC. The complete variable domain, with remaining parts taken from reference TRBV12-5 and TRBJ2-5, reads DARVTQTPRHKVTEMGQEVTMRCQPILGHNTVFWYRQTMMQGLELLAYFRNRAPLDDSGMPKDRFSAEMPDATLATLKIQPSEPRDSAVYFCASGPQGQETQYFGPGTRLLVL.

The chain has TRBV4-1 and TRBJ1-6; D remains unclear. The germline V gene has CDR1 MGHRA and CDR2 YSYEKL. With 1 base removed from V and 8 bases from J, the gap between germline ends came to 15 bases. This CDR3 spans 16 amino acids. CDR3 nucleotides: TGCGCCAGCAGCCAAGTGGGCAGAACCGCACATTCACCCCTCCACTTT. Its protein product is CASSQVGRTAHSPLHF.

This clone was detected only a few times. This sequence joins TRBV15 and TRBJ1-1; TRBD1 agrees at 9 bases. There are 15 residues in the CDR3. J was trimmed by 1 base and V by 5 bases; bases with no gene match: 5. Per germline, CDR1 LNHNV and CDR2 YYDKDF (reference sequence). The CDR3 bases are TGTGCCACCAGCGAGGGGACAGGGTCGAACACTGAAGCTTTCTTT. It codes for CATSEGTGSNTEAFF.

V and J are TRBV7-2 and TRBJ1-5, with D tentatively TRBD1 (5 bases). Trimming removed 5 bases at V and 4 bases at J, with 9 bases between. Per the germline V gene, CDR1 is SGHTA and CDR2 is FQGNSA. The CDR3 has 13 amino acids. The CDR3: CASSPGVNQPQHF. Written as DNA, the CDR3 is TGTGCCAGCAGCCCGGGGGTGAATCAGCCCCAGCATTTT. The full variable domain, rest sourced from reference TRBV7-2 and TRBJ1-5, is GAGVSQSPSNKVTEKGKDVELRCDPISGHTALYWYRQSLGQGLEFLIYFQGNSAPDKSGLPSDRFSAERTGGSVSTLTIQRTQQEDSAVYLCASSPGVNQPQHFGDGTRLSIL.

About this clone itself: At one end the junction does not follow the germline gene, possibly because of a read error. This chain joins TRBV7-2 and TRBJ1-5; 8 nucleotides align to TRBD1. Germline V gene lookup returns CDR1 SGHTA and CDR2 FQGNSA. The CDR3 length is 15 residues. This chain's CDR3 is CASSPRTGRGQPQNF. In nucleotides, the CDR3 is TGTGCCAGCAGCCCGCGGACAGGGCGAGGTCAGCCCCAGAATTTT.

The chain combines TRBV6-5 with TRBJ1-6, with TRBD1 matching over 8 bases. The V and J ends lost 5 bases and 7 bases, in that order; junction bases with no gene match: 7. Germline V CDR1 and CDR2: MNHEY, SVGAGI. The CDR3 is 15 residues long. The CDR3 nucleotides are TGTGCCAGCAGTCCGGACAGGGAAGAGAATTCACCCCTCCACTTT. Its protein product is CASSPDREENSPLHF.

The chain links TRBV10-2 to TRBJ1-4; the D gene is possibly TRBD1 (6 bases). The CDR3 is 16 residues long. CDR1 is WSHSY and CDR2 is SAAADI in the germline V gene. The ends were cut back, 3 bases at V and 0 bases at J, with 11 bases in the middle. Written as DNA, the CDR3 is TGCGCCAGCAGTGACCTGAAGGGGGCAACTAATGAAAAACTGTTTTTT. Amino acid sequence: CASSDLKGATNEKLFF.

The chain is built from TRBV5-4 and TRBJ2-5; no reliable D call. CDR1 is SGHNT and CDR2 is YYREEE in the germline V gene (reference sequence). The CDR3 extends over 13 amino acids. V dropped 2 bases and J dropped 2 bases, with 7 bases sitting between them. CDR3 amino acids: CASSFRVQETQYF. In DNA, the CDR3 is TGTGCCAGCAGCTTCCGGGTGCAAGAGACCCAGTACTTC.

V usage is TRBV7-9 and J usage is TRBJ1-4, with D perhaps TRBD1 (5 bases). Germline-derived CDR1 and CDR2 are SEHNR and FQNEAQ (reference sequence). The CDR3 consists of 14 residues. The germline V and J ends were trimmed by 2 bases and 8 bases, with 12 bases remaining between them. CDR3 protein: CASSLQGGREKLFF. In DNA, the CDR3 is TGTGCCAGCAGCTTACAGGGAGGGAGGGAAAAACTGTTTTTT.

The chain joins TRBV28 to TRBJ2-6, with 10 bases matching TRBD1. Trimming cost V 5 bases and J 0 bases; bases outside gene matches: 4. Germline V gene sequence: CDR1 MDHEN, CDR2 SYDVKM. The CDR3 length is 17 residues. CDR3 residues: CASSPRQGASGANVLTF. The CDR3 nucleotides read TGTGCCAGCAGTCCGCGACAGGGGGCCTCTGGGGCCAACGTCCTGACTTTC.

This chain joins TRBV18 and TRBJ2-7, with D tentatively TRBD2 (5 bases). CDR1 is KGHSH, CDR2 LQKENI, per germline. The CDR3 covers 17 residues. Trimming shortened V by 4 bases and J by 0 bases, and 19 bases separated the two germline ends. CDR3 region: CASSRLLGENSSYEQYF. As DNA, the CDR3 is TGTGCCAGCTCACGTCTTCTGGGAGAGAATAGCTCCTACGAGCAGTACTTC. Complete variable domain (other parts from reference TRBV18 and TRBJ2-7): NAGVMQNPRHLVRRRGQEARLRCSPMKGHSHVYWYRQLPEEGLKFMVYLQKENIIDESGMPKERFSAEFPKEGPSILRIQQVVRGDSAAYFCASSRLLGENSSYEQYFGPGTRLTVT.

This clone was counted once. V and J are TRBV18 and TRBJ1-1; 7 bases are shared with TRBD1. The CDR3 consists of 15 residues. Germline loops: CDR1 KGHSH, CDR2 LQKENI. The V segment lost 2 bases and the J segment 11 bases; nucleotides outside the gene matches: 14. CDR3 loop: CASSPVWAGGSDAFF. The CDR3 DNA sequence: TGTGCCAGCTCACCAGTTTGGGCAGGGGGGAGTGACGCTTTCTTT.

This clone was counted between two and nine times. The CDR3 nucleotides are TGTGCCAGCAGCTTAGAAGGAGGGATTGGGACCCAGTACTTC. Protein: CASSLEGGIGTQYF. V usage is TRBV7-2 and J usage is TRBJ2-5; TRBD2 might be the D (6 bases). The V and J ends lost 1 base and 7 bases respectively, with 13 bases between them. Germline-derived CDR1 and CDR2 are SGHTA and FQGNSA. The CDR3 has 14 residues.

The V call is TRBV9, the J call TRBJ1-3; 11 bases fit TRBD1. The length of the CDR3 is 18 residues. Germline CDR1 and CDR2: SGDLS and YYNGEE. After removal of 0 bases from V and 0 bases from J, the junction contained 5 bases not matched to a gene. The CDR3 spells CASSVGTGGPSSGNTIYF. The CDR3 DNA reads TGTGCCAGCAGCGTAGGGACAGGGGGCCCCAGCTCTGGAAACACCATATATTTT.

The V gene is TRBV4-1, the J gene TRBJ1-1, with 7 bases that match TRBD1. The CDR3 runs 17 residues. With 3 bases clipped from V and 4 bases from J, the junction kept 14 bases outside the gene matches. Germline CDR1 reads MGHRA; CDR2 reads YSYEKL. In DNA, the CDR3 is TGCGCCAGCAGCCATCCCCTAAGGGGGCAGAAAGGCACTGAAGCTTTCTTT. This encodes CASSHPLRGQKGTEAFF.